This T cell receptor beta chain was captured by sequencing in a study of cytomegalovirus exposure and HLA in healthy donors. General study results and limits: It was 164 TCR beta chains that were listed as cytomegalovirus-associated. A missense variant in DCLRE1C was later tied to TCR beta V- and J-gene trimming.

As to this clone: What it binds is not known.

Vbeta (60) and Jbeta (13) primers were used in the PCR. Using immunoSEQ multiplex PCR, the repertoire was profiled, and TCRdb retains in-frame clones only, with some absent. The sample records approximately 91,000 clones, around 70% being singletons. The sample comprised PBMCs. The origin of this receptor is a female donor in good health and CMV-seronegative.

CDR3 sequence reads: CASSFSVEAFF. CDR3 DNA sequence: TGTGCCAGCAGCTTCTCGGTTGAAGCTTTCTTT. This rearrangement joins TRBV7-9 to TRBJ1-1; D ambiguous. The CDR3 is made up of 11 amino acids. Germline V gene sequence: CDR1 SEHNR, CDR2 FQNEAQ (reference sequence). Trimming removed 3 bases at V and 7 bases at J, with 6 bases between.